One and the same sample provided the 23 T cell receptor beta chains below, sequenced in a study of beta chain features in type 1 diabetes. Expressed TCRB transcripts were sequenced because the entire RNA isolate underwent reverse transcription. Method: immunoSEQ multiplex PCR; TCRdb's copy keeps in-frame clones and lacks some. The sample has 550,000 to 850,000 clones, under 15% seen once. Their target antigens are unknown. Findings of the study overall: Among patients with Type 1 diabetes, TCRB CDR3s were moderately but significantly shorter in every one of the four CD4+ subsets.

Sequencing was done on a sample of naive CD4+ T cells from blood. These receptors were collected from a man aged 18 to 30 with type 1 diabetes.

The genes are TRBV30 and TRBJ2-5; D is possibly TRBD2 (5 bases). The CDR3 is 11 amino acids. Trimming removed 5 bases from V and 5 bases from J, with 9 bases in between. Germline loops: CDR1 GTSNPN, CDR2 SVGIG (reference sequence). Here the CDR3 reads CAWGLAETQYF. The CDR3 DNA reads as TGTGCCTGGGGACTTGCTGAGACCCAGTACTTC. Together with reference TRBV30 and TRBJ2-5, the CDR3 gives the full variable domain: SQTIHQWPATLVQPVGSPLSLECTVEGTSNPNLYWYRQAAGRGLQLLFYSVGIGQISSEVPQNLSASRPQDRQFILSSKKLLLSDSGFYLCAWGLAETQYFGPGTRLLVL.

A word on this clone: At the DNA level, this CDR3 is encoded by other sequences in the same sample as well. The V and J genes are TRBV11-2 and TRBJ2-2; 8 positions agree with TRBD1. The CDR3 runs 13 residues. V was pared by 8 bases and J by 4 bases, with 3 bases of the junction left unmatched. Germline values: CDR1 SGHAT, CDR2 FQNNGV. In DNA, the CDR3 is TGTGCCAGCTCCGGACAGGGCACCGGGGAGCTGTTTTTT. Translation: CASSGQGTGELFF. The entire variable domain, with the rest obtained from reference TRBV11-2 and TRBJ2-2, is as follows: EAGVAQSPRYKIIEKRQSVAFWCNPISGHATLYWYQQILGQGPKLLIQFQNNGVVDDSQLPKDRFSAERLKGVDSTLKIQPAKLEDSAVYLCASSGQGTGELFFGEGSRLTVL.

The V gene is TRBV30, the J gene TRBJ2-7; D tentatively reads TRBD1 or TRBD2 (5 bases each). Germline V CDR1 and CDR2: GTSNPN, SVGIG (reference sequence). This CDR3 has 14 amino acids. Trimming pared 0 bases from V and 2 bases from J, leaving 11 bases between. The CDR3 DNA is TGTGCCTGGAGTGTGGGGGTGGGCGCCTACGAGCAGTACTTC. Amino acid sequence: CAWSVGVGAYEQYF.

This clone has just a few counts. The gene calls are TRBV15 and TRBJ1-2; D gene uncertain. This CDR3 has 11 residues. V was shortened by 3 bases and J by 8 bases, with 7 bases between the two germline ends. The germline gives CDR1 LNHNV, CDR2 YYDKDF (reference sequence). Here the CDR3 DNA reads TGTGCCACCAGCAGGGATGGGGGCTACACCTTC. This sequence encodes CATSRDGGYTF.

The rearrangement links TRBV9 to TRBJ2-3, with D perhaps matching TRBD1 (5 bases). V gave up 3 bases and J gave up 2 bases, with 10 bases separating them. Germline V gene data show CDR1 as SGDLS and CDR2 as YYNGEE. The CDR3 is made up of 14 amino acids. The chain's CDR3 is CASSAVGDTDTQYF. CDR3 nucleotides: TGTGCCAGCAGCGCCGTAGGGGACACAGATACGCAGTATTTT.

This clone was counted only a few times. The same CDR3 is also encoded by other DNA sequences in this sample. The V gene is TRBV7-9, the J gene TRBJ2-3; D unclear. This CDR3 spans 13 amino acids. V shed 3 bases and J shed 0 bases, with 4 bases lying between them. CDR1 and CDR2 (germline): SEHNR, FQNEAQ (reference sequence). CDR3 sequence (DNA): TGTGCCAGCAGCTTGGGGAGCACAGATACGCAGTATTTT. This translates into CASSLGSTDTQYF.

The chain links TRBV9 to TRBJ2-1; D ambiguous. The CDR3 runs 15 residues. V was cut by 4 bases and J by 5 bases, with 16 bases left in between. The V gene's germline CDR1 is SGDLS and CDR2 YYNGEE. CDR3 nucleotides: TGTGCCAGCAGCCTGCGAGCCGGATTTAACAATGAGCAGTTCTTC. Protein sequence: CASSLRAGFNNEQFF.

This clone was observed a single time. The DNA for the CDR3 is TGTGCCACCAGCTCGAAGGAAAGGGGCGATCAGCCCCAGCATTTT. Translating gives CATSSKERGDQPQHF. The chain combines TRBV15 with TRBJ1-5; possibly TRBD1 for D (5 bases). Germline V CDR1 and CDR2: LNHNV, YYDKDF (reference sequence). This CDR3 contains 15 residues. Trimming pared 5 bases from V and 5 bases from J, leaving 16 bases between.

The chain is built from TRBV27 and TRBJ1-1; D is possibly TRBD1 (6 bases). Germline lookup yields CDR1 MNHEY and CDR2 SMNVEV (reference sequence). This CDR3 spans 14 amino acids. Trimming stripped 3 bases from V and 4 bases from J, with 12 bases between. The CDR3 spells CASSFQQGLTEAFF. Written as DNA, the CDR3 is TGTGCCAGCAGTTTCCAGCAGGGGCTCACTGAAGCTTTCTTT.

This clone was counted only a few times. The chain employs TRBV18 and TRBJ1-2; D gene unclear. CDR3 length: 12 residues. V was trimmed by 4 bases and J by 4 bases, leaving 7 bases between them. Germline V CDR1 and CDR2: KGHSH, LQKENI. In DNA, the CDR3 is TGTGCCAGCTCACGAAATTCCTATGGCTACACCTTC. This encodes CASSRNSYGYTF.

The chain joins TRBV6-5 to TRBJ2-7; unclear D gene. Germline values: CDR1 MNHEY, CDR2 SVGAGI. The CDR3 has 15 residues. Trimming left V 0 bases short and J 1 base short, with 10 bases between. The CDR3 region has the DNA TGTGCCAGCAGTTACTCGAGCCAGGCGTCCTACGAGCAGTACTTC. Translated, it gives CASSYSSQASYEQYF.

A few counts support this clone. This chain connects TRBV19 to TRBJ2-3; TRBD2 matches 8 bases. Germline V gene lookup returns CDR1 LNHDA and CDR2 SQIVND (reference sequence). V lost 5 bases and J lost 1; bases outside the gene matches: 8. The CDR3 has 16 residues. CDR3 nucleotide sequence: TGTGCCAGTAGTCCCCAGGGACTAGGGGGCACAGATACGCAGTATTTT. It yields the protein CASSPQGLGGTDTQYF.

This clone showed up just a few times. The rearrangement uses TRBV6-5 and TRBJ2-2; a possible D gene is TRBD2 (5 bases). The CDR3 is 15 amino acids. Per germline, CDR1 MNHEY and CDR2 SVGAGI. The V and J ends lost 6 bases and 6 bases respectively, with 17 bases between them. The CDR3 coding sequence is TGTGCCAGCAGCCTTACGGGGTCACCGGCCGGGGAGCTGTTTTTT. Amino acid sequence: CASSLTGSPAGELFF.

The J gene is TRBJ2-1, the V gene TRBV5-1, with D perhaps TRBD2 (5 bases). Germline V lookup: CDR1 SGHRS, CDR2 YFSETQ. CDR3 length equals 16 residues. V was clipped by 0 bases and J by 3 bases, with 13 bases between them. The CDR3 DNA follows: TGCGCCAGCAGCTTGGCGCGGGCAGAGAGCTACAATGAGCAGTTCTTC. Amino acid sequence: CASSLARAESYNEQFF.

This clone was detected only a few times. The rearrangement joins TRBV11-3 to TRBJ2-3; no reliable D call. V lost 1 base and J lost 1, with 6 bases in between. The CDR3 spans 14 residues. Per germline, CDR1 SGHNT and CDR2 YENEEA. The CDR3 loop is CASSLVGGTDTQYF. The CDR3, as DNA: TGTGCCAGCAGCTTAGTAGGAGGCACAGATACGCAGTATTTT.

This clone occurred a few times. The CDR3 bases are TGTGCCAGTAGTACACAGGGGTGGCAGCCCCAGCATTTT. It encodes CASSTQGWQPQHF. This chain joins TRBV19 and TRBJ1-5; TRBD1 matches at 7 bases. CDR1 and CDR2 from the germline V gene are LNHDA and SQIVND (reference sequence). The CDR3 spans 13 residues. Trimming took 4 bases from V and 7 from J; bases not matched to a gene: 4.

This clone was counted a few times. The rearrangement links TRBV7-9 to TRBJ2-5; unclear D gene. The CDR3 runs 12 residues. The V gene lost 8 bases and the J gene lost 5 bases, with 12 bases spanning the gap. Germline V gene sequence: CDR1 SEHNR, CDR2 FQNEAQ (reference sequence). The CDR3 sequence is CASSHSWETQYF. The CDR3 bases are TGTGCCAGCTCGCACTCCTGGGAGACCCAGTACTTC.

The V call is TRBV18, the J call TRBJ1-5; 8 nucleotides agree with TRBD1. The V segment lost 6 bases and the J segment 3 bases; nucleotides outside the gene matches: 10. The germline CDR1 and CDR2 sequences are KGHSH and LQKENI. The CDR3 is 16 amino acids. This chain's CDR3 is CASSYQGAGTNQPQHF. The CDR3 nucleotides read TGTGCCAGCTCCTACCAGGGGGCGGGAACCAATCAGCCCCAGCATTTT.

J is TRBJ2-2 and V is TRBV2; D uncertain. The V gene lost 8 bases and the J gene lost 1 base, with 8 bases spanning the gap. Germline-derived CDR1 and CDR2 are SNHLY and FYNNEI. The CDR3 runs to 13 residues. CDR3 DNA: TGTGCCAGCGTTATAGTGAACACCGGGGAGCTGTTTTTT. It yields the protein CASVIVNTGELFF.

Only a few counts were recorded for this clone. The chain employs TRBV29-1 and TRBJ2-7, with 7 bases fitting TRBD2. J was trimmed by 7 bases and V by 4 bases; bases with no gene match: 7. Germline CDR1 reads SQVTM; CDR2 reads ANQGSEA. The CDR3 consists of 12 residues. Written as DNA, the CDR3 is TGCAGCGTTGGGCTCCCAGCGGGGGAGCAGTACTTC. It yields the protein CSVGLPAGEQYF.

The chain combines TRBV9 with TRBJ2-3; no definite D call. The length of the CDR3 is 14 residues. Germline loops: CDR1 SGDLS, CDR2 YYNGEE. Trimming stripped 4 bases from V and 11 bases from J, with 20 bases between. The CDR3 loop reads CASSSNTAPFGQYF. CDR3 DNA: TGTGCCAGCAGCTCGAACACAGCCCCCTTTGGGCAGTATTTT. The complete variable domain, with remaining parts taken from reference TRBV9 and TRBJ2-3, reads DSGVTQTPKHLITATGQRVTLRCSPRSGDLSVYWYQQSLDQGLQFLIQYYNGEERAKGNILERFSAQQFPDLHSELNLSSLELGDSALYFCASSSNTAPFGQYFGPGTRLTVL.

This rearrangement joins TRBV4-1 to TRBJ1-1; tentatively, D is TRBD1 (5 bases). Germline V lookup: CDR1 MGHRA, CDR2 YSYEKL. The CDR3 runs 14 residues. Deletions cut 2 bases from V and 4 bases from J, with 11 bases between. The CDR3 sequence is CASSQPAGGTEAFF. The DNA of the CDR3 is TGCGCCAGCAGCCAACCGGCGGGGGGCACTGAAGCTTTCTTT.

This clone came up a few times. The J gene is TRBJ2-2, the V gene TRBV10-3, with D perhaps TRBD1 (6 bases). The CDR3 sequence is 17 residues long. CDR1 ENHRY and CDR2 SYGVKD come from the germline V gene. Trimming left V 4 bases short and J 2 bases short, with 17 bases between. Here the CDR3 DNA reads TGTGCCATCAGTGGCCCCACAGGGCCCCCAAACACCGGGGAGCTGTTTTTT. Protein product: CAISGPTGPPNTGELFF.